These T cell receptor beta chains were read from a single sample in a study of blood T cell repertoires in COVID-19. Produced via immunoSEQ multiplex PCR; TCRdb's table is partial and in-frame only. The sample includes approximately 150,000 clones, approximately 89% of them seen just once. Sequenced: peripheral blood. These receptors were obtained from a human donor in a cohort sampled during active COVID-19. CDR3s include the opening cysteine and the closing phenylalanine or tryptophan. The D gene is left open where the match is weak. A clone size is listed for some rows: how often the clone was seen (once, few, many), or a class if it is expanded.

V gene	J gene	D gene	clone size	CDR3 protein	CDR3 DNA
TRBV29-1	TRBJ1-2	TRBD1	-	CSVTQGGQDYGYTF	TGCAGCGTAACCCAGGGGGGTCAGGACTATGGCTACACCTTC
TRBV20-1	TRBJ2-1	-	-	CSARGNNEQFF	TGCAGTGCTCGGGGGAACAATGAGCAGTTCTTC
TRBV7-2	TRBJ2-5	-	-	CASSLALQGGSQYF	TGTGCCAGCAGCTTAGCGTTACAGGGTGGGTCCCAGTACTTC
TRBV11-2	TRBJ1-1	-	few	CASSLGGNTEAFF	TGTGCCAGCAGCTTAGGAGGGAACACTGAAGCTTTCTTT
TRBV5-8	TRBJ1-4	-	-	CASSPGRGTNEKLFF	TGTGCCAGCAGCCCCGGGAGGGGAACTAATGAAAAACTGTTTTTT
TRBV20-1	TRBJ2-3	TRBD2	-	CSASPAGVGTDTQYF	TGCAGTGCTAGTCCCGCGGGGGTAGGCACAGATACGCAGTATTTT
TRBV18	TRBJ1-2	-	-	CASSPGSSYGYTF	TGTGCCAGCTCACCCGGGTCTTCCTATGGCTACACCTTC
TRBV9	TRBJ2-2	-	-	CASSLRTGELFF	TGTGCCAGCAGCCTACGGACCGGGGAGCTGTTTTTT
TRBV30	TRBJ1-3	TRBD1	-	CAWSIGTVSGNTIYF	TGTGCCTGGTCAATCGGGACAGTCTCTGGAAACACCATATATTTT
TRBV29-1	TRBJ1-1	TRBD1	-	CSVPMRTGEFSSEAFF	TGCAGCGTCCCAATGAGGACAGGGGAGTTCTCGTCTGAAGCTTTCTTT
TRBV2	TRBJ1-1	-	-	CASSLGPGTEAFF	TGTGCCAGCAGCCTTGGGCCGGGGACTGAAGCTTTCTTT
TRBV9	TRBJ2-3	TRBD2	-	CASSVEGTNTDTQYF	TGTGCCAGCAGCGTAGAGGGGACTAACACAGATACGCAGTATTTT
TRBV12-5	TRBJ1-3	-	-	CASGLVLEWGGDTIYF	TGTGCTAGTGGTTTGGTACTGGAGTGGGGGGGCGACACCATATATTTT
TRBV15	TRBJ1-4	-	-	CATSRGGGLTNEKLFF	TGTGCCACCAGCAGAGGCGGTGGGTTAACTAATGAAAAACTGTTTTTT
TRBV5-5	TRBJ2-7	TRBD1	-	CASSRTGDIYEQYF	TGTGCCAGCAGCCGGACAGGGGACATCTACGAGCAGTACTTC
TRBV30	TRBJ1-2	-	-	CARDWLGQHNYGYTF	TGTGCCCGAGACTGGTTAGGACAGCATAACTATGGCTACACCTTC
TRBV5-1	TRBJ2-5	-	-	CASSLVGSGQETQYF	TGCGCCAGCAGCTTGGTGGGTAGCGGTCAAGAGACCCAGTACTTC